This T cell receptor (beta chain) was sequenced during a study of blood T cell repertoires in COVID-19. Study-level background: There were acute and convalescent COVID-19 samples, and they came from the United States, Italy and Spain.

V lost 1 base and J 3 bases, leaving 4 bases between the germline ends. Germline-derived CDR1 and CDR2 are LGHNA and YSLEER. CDR3 length: 13 residues. Authors' analysis steps: How many nucleated cells were present was estimated from reference gene primer amplification. Assay used: immunoSEQ multiplex PCR; TCRdb lists only in-frame clones, some missing. D and trimming come from the DNA, and the V and J calls and clone size come from that table. The sample contains fewer than 300,000 clones, approximately 91% of which appear only once. The chain is built from TRBV4-3 and TRBJ1-5; D remains unclear. This receptor was obtained from a man aged 18 to 29 with active or convalescent COVID-19. Sequencing was performed on peripheral blood. CDR3 in amino acids: CASSQVLNQPQHF. CDR3 coding DNA: TGCGCCAGCAGCCAAGTCCTCAATCAGCCCCAGCATTTT.